The 9 T cell receptor beta chains in this list originate from one sample, sequenced in a study of T cell responses to AZD1222 COVID-19 vaccine. Measured with immunoSEQ multiplex PCR; TCRdb has only the in-frame clones, and not every one. The profile covers around 150,000 clones, with around 89% appearing a single time and around 4.4% taken by the ten largest. Source: peripheral blood, taken 28 days after the second AZD1222 dose. The receptors originated from an adult who received the AZD1222 COVID-19 vaccine.

This CDR3 is CASSLPSYEQYF. Written as DNA, the CDR3 is TGCGCCAGCAGCTTGCCCTCCTACGAGCAGTACTTC. The chain combines TRBV5-1 with TRBJ2-7; D remains ambiguous. Germline values: CDR1 SGHRS, CDR2 YFSETQ. The CDR3 length is 12 residues. The V end lost 1 base, the J end lost 0 bases, and 2 bases lay between the germline ends.

The chain uses TRBV6-5 and TRBJ1-2, with D possibly TRBD1 on 5 matching bases. Germline CDR1 reads MNHEY; CDR2 reads SVGAGI. The CDR3 spans 16 residues. Trimming took off 2 bases at V and 0 bases at J, with 13 bases between the two ends. In nucleotides, the CDR3 is TGTGCCAGCAGTTACACCACGACAGTGTCTAACTATGGCTACACCTTC. Its translation: CASSYTTTVSNYGYTF.

The chain carries TRBV3-1 (or the pseudogene TRBV3-2) and TRBJ2-7, with a possible D match to TRBD1 (5 bases). CDR3 length equals 13 residues. Germline CDR1 reads LGHDT; CDR2 reads YNNKEL (reference sequence). The V end lost 3 bases, the J end lost 4 bases, and 10 bases lay between the germline ends. In nucleotides, the CDR3 is TGTGCCAGCAGCCAGGACATAGCTTACGAGCAGTACTTC. Protein sequence: CASSQDIAYEQYF.

The CDR3 sequence is CASSLAHRPPGEQYF. The CDR3 region has the DNA TGCGCCAGCAGCTTGGCTCACAGGCCCCCGGGGGAGCAGTACTTC. The chain recombines TRBV5-1 with TRBJ2-7; D tentatively reads TRBD1 or TRBD2 (5 bases each). CDR1 and CDR2 (germline): SGHRS, YFSETQ. Trimming removed 0 bases at V and 7 bases at J, with 17 bases between. The CDR3 has 15 amino acids.

The chain carries TRBV12-3 or TRBV12-4 and TRBJ1-6; D is undetermined. Trimming cost V 5 bases and J 10 bases, with 9 bases left between them. The CDR3 loop spans 12 amino acids. In nucleotides, the CDR3 is TGTGCCAGCAGTGTACTAGGATCACCCCTCCACTTT. As protein: CASSVLGSPLHF.

The chain has TRBV6-5 and TRBJ1-2; no definite D call. Trimming took 7 bases from V and 3 from J, leaving 6 bases between them. Per germline, CDR1 MNHEY and CDR2 SVGAGI. There are 11 residues in the CDR3. The CDR3 spells CASTHDYGYTF. The CDR3 nucleotides read TGTGCCAGCACCCACGACTATGGCTACACCTTC.

This clone was seen a few times. This rearrangement joins TRBV12-3 or TRBV12-4 to TRBJ2-5; D is ambiguous. V gave up 3 bases and J gave up 3 bases, with 2 bases separating them. The CDR3 loop spans 11 amino acids. CDR3 in DNA: TGTGCCAGCAGTTTTGAAGAGACCCAGTACTTC. Its translation is CASSFEETQYF.

V is TRBV13 and J is TRBJ2-5; possibly TRBD1 or TRBD2 for D (6 bases each). The CDR3 is made up of 15 amino acids. Germline V lookup: CDR1 PRHDT, CDR2 FYEKMQ (reference sequence). V lost 2 bases, J lost 1 base, and 11 bases lay in between. The CDR3, as DNA: TGTGCCAGCAGCTTAAAGGGGGGAGGCCAAGAGACCCAGTACTTC. Amino acid sequence: CASSLKGGGQETQYF.

The chain is built from TRBV30 and TRBJ2-1; D gene unclear. Looked up from germline, CDR1 is GTSNPN and CDR2 is SVGIG (reference sequence). The ends were cut back, 5 bases at V and 7 bases at J, with 12 bases in the middle. The CDR3 contains 12 residues. The CDR3 nucleotides read TGTGCCTGGGAAATTAAGCGAAATGAGCAGTTCTTC. This sequence encodes CAWEIKRNEQFF.